This T cell receptor beta chain was retrieved from a study of early T cells in non-severe SARS-CoV-2 infection. At the level of the study: Chains were not paired, and sequencing was done on bulk RNA from unsorted whole blood.

The table lists this clonotype with many counts. Its antigen is currently unknown. Study observations and caveats: Lookups in VDJdb leaned toward anti-spike CD8 responses and missed private and CD4 specificities.

Germline loops: CDR1 GTSNPN, CDR2 SVGIG (reference sequence). The length of the CDR3 is 19 residues. The V and J ends lost 1 base and 5 bases, in that order; junction bases with no gene match: 21. Individual cDNA molecules were tagged with unique molecular identifiers. TCRdb redid the calling of the 5' RACE reads with MiXCR, one entry per CDR3 protein. Among about 38,000 distinct CDR3 sequences, roughly 5% were seen once, and the ten largest hold about 17%. This clonotype originated in an adult who was a healthcare worker with PCR-confirmed SARS-CoV-2 infection or an uninfected control (not recorded which). The chain carries TRBV30 and TRBJ1-1, with TRBD1 matching over 8 bases. The specimen sequenced was whole blood. CDR3 loop: CAWSAWPPGMAGGRTEAFF. The CDR3 nucleotides read TGTGCCTGGAGTGCCTGGCCCCCCGGTATGGCAGGGGGCCGTACTGAAGCTTTCTTT.